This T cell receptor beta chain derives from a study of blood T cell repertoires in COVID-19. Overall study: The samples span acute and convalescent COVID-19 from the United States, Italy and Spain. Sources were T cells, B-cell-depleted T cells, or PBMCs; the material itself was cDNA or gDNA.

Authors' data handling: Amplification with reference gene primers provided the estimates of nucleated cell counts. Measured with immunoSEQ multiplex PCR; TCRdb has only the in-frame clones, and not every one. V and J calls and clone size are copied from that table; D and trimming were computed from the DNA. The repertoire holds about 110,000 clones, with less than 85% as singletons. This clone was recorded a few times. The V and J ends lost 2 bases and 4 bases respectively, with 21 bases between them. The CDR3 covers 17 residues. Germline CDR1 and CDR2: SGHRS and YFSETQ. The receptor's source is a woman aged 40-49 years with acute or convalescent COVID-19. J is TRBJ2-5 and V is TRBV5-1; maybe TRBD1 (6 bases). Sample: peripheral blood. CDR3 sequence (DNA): TGCGCCAGCAGCTTTTTACCCCTTACAGGGTCCTCAGAGACCCAGTACTTC. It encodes CASSFLPLTGSSETQYF.